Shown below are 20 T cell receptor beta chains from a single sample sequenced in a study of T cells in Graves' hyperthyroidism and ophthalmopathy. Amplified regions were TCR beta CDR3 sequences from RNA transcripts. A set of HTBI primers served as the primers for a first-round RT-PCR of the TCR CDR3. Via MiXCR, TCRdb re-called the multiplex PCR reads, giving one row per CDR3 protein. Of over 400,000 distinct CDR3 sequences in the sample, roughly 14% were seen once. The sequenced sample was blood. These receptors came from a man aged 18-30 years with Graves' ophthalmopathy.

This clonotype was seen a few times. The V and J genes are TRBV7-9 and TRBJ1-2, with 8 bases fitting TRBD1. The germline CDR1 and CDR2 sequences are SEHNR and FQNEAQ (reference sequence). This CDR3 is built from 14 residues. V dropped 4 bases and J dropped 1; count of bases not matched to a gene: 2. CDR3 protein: CASSSQGDNYGYTF. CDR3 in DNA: TGTGCCAGCAGCTCACAGGGGGATAACTATGGCTACACCTTC.

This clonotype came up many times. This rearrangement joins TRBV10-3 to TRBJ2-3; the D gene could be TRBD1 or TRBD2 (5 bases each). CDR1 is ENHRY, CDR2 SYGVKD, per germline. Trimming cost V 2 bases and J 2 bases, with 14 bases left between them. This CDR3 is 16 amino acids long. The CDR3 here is CAISEGLGANTDTQYF. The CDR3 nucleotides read TGTGCCATCAGTGAGGGTCTCGGGGCCAACACAGATACGCAGTATTTT.

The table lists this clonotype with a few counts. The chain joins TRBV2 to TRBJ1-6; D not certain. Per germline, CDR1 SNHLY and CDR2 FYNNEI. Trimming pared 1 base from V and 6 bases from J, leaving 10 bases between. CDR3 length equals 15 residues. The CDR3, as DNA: TGTGCCAGCAGTGAAGAAGGGCACCGTAATTCACCCCTCCACTTT. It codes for CASSEEGHRNSPLHF.

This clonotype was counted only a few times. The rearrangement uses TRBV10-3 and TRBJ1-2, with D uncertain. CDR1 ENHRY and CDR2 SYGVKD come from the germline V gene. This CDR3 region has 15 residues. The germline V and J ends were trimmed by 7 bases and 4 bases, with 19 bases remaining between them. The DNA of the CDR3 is TGTGCCATCACTACCACGGGAGCCGCAAGCTATGGCTACACCTTC. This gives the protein CAITTTGAASYGYTF.

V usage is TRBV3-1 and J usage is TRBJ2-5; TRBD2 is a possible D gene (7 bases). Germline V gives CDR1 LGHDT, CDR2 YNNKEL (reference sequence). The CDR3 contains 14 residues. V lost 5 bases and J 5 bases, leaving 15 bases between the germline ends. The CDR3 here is CASSGRGNGETQYF. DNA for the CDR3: TGTGCCAGCAGCGGGAGGGGGAACGGGGAGACCCAGTACTTC.

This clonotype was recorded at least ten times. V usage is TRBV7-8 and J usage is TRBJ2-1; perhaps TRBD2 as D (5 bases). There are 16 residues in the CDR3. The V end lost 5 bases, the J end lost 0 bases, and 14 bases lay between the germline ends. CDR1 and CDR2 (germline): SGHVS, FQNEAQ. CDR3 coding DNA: TGTGCCAGCAGCGGCGGACTGGAGAGCTCCTACAATGAGCAGTTCTTC. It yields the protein CASSGGLESSYNEQFF.

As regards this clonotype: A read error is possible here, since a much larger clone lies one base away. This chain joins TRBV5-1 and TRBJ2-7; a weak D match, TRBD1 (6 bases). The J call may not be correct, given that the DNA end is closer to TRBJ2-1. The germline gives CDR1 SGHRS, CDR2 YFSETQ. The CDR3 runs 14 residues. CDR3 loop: CASSPSTGSYEQFF. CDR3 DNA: TGCGCCAGCAGCCCATCGACAGGATCCTACGAGCAGTTCTTC.

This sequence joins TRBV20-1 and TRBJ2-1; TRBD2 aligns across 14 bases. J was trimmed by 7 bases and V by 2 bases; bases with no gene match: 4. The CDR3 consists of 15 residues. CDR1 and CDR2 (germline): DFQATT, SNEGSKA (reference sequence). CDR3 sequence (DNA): TGCAGTGCTAGATCGGGACTAGCGGGAGAGAATGAGCAGTTCTTC. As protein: CSARSGLAGENEQFF.

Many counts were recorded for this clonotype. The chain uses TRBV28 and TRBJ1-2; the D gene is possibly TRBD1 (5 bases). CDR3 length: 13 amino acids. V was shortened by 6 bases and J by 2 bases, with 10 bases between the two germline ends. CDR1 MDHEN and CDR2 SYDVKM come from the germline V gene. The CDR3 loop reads CASRTERNYGYTF. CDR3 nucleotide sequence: TGTGCCAGCAGGACAGAAAGAAACTATGGCTACACCTTC.

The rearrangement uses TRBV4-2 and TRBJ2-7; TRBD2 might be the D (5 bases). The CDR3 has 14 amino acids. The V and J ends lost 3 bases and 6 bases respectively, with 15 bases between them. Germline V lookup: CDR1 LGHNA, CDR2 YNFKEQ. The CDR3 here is CASSHPSQRGEQYF. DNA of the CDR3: TGTGCCAGCAGCCACCCGTCGCAACGGGGCGAGCAGTACTTC.

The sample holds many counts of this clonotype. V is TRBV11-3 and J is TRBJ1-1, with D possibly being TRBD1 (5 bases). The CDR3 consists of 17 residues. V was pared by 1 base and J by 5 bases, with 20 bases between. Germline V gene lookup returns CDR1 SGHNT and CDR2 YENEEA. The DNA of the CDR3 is TGTGCCAGCAGCTTAGGACCCGGGACTAGTAGGGTAACTGAAGCTTTCTTT. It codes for CASSLGPGTSRVTEAFF.

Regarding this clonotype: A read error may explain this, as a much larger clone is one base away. This chain's CDR3 is CASIQNPGQAYEQFF. CDR3 DNA sequence: TGTGCCAGCATCCAAAATCCGGGACAGGCCTACGAGCAGTTCTTC. The chain joins TRBV12-3 or TRBV12-4 to TRBJ2-7; the match to TRBD1 covers 8 bases. The better agreement between TRBJ2-1 and the DNA end casts doubt on the J call. The CDR3 contains 15 residues.

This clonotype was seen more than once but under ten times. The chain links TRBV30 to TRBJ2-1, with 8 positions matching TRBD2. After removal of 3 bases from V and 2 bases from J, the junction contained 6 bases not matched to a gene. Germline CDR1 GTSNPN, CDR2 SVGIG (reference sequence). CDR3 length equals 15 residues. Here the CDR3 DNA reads TGTGCCTGGAGCATAACTAGCGGCCCCTACAATGAGCAGTTCTTC. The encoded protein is CAWSITSGPYNEQFF.

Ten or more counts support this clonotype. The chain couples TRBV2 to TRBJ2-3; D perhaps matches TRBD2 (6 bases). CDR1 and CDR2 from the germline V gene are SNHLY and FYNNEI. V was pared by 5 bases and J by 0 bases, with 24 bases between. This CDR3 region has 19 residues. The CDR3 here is CASSHHTSWDPQSTDTQYF. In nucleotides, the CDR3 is TGTGCCAGCAGTCATCATACTAGCTGGGACCCTCAAAGCACAGATACGCAGTATTTT.

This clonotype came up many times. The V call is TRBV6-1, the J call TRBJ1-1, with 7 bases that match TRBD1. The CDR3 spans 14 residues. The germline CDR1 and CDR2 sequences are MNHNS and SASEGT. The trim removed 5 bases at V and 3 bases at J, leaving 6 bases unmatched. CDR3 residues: CASSINRGDTEAFF. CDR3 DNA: TGTGCCAGCAGTATTAACAGGGGAGACACTGAAGCTTTCTTT.

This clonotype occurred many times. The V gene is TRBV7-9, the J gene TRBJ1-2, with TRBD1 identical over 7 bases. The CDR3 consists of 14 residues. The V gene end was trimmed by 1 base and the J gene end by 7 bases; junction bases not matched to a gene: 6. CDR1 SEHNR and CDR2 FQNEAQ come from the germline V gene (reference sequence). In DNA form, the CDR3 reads TGTGCCAGCAGCTTAGAACAGGGGTTTGGTGGCTACACCTTC. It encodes CASSLEQGFGGYTF. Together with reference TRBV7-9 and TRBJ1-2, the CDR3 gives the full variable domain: DTGVSQNPRHKITKRGQNVTFRCDPISEHNRLYWYRQTLGQGPEFLTYFQNEAQLEKSRLLSDRFSAERPKGSFSTLEIQRTEQGDSAMYLCASSLEQGFGGYTFGSGTRLTVV.

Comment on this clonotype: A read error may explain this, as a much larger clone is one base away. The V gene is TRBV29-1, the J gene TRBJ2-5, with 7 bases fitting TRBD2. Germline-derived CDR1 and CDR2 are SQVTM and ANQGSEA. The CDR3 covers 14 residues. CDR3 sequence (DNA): TGCAGCGTTAGCAGGGACTACAATCTAGAGACCCAGTGCTTC. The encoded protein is CSVSRDYNLETQCF.

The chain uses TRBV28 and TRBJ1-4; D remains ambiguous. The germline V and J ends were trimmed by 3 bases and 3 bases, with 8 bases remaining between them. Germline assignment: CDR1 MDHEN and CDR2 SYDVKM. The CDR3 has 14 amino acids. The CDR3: CASSFLRPNEKLFF. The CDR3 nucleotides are TGTGCCAGCAGTTTTCTGCGGCCTAATGAAAAACTGTTTTTT.

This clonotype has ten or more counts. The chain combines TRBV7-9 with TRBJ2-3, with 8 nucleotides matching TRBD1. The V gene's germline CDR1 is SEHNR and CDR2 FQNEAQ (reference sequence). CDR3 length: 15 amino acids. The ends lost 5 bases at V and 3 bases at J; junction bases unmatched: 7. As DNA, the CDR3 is TGTGCCAGCAGCAAGGGACAGGTGGAGACAGATACGCAGTATTTT. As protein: CASSKGQVETDTQYF.

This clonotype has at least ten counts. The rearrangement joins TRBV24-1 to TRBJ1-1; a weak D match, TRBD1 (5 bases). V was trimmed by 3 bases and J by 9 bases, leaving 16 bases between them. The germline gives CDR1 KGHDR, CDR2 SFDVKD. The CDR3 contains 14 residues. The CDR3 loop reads CATSDGTRDRKAFF. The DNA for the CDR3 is TGTGCCACCAGTGATGGGACCCGAGATCGGAAAGCTTTCTTT.